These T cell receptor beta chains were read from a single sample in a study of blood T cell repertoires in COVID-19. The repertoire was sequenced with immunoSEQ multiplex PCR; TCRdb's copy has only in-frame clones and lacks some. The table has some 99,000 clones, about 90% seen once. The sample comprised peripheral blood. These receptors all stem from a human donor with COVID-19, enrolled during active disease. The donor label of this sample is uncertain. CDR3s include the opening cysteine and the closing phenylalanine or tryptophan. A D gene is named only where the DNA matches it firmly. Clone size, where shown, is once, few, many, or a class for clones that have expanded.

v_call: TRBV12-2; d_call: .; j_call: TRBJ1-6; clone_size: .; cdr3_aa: CASRSRPGQRPPLHF; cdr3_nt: TGTGCAAGTCGCTCGCGACCGGGACAACGCCCACCCCTCCACTTT
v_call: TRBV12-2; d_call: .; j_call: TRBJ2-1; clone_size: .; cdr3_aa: CASRLEILLSPQFF; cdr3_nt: TGTGCAAGTCGCTTAGAGATATTGCTATCACCCCAGTTCTTC
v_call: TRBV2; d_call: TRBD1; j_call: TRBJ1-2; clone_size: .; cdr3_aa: CASRAFGTGDGYTF; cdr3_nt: TGTGCCAGCAGAGCCTTTGGGACAGGGGATGGCTACACCTTC
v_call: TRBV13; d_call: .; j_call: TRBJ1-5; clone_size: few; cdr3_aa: CASSLGQGANQPQHF; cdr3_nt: TGTGCCAGCAGCTTAGGACAGGGAGCAAATCAGCCCCAGCATTTT
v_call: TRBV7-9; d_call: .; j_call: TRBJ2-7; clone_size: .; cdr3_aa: CASSLGPNSYEQYF; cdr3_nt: TGTGCCAGCAGCTTAGGGCCCAACTCCTACGAGCAGTACTTC
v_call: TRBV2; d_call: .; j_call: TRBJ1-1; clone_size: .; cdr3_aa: CASSLSSGAFF; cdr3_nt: TGTGCCAGCAGTCTGAGTTCAGGGGCTTTCTTT
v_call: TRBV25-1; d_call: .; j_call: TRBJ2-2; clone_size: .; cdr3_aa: CASSPSRDTLNTGELFF; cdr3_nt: TGTGCCAGCAGTCCCTCAAGGGACACCCTGAACACCGGGGAGCTGTTTTTT
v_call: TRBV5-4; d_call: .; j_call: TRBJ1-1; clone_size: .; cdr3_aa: CASSPHRAGAEAFF; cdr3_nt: TGTGCCAGCAGCCCACACAGGGCAGGCGCTGAAGCTTTCTTT
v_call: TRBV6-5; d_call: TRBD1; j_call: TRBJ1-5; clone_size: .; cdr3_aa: CASSQDRATQPQHF; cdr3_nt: TGTGCCAGCAGTCAGGACAGGGCAACTCAGCCCCAGCATTTT
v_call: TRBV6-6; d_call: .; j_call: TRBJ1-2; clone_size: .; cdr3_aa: CASSLITTDNYGYTF; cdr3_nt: TGTGCCAGCAGCCTCATTACGACAGATAACTATGGCTACACCTTC
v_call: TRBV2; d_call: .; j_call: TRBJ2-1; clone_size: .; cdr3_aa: CASSEGVRSEQFF; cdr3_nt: TGTGCCAGCAGTGAAGGAGTTCGGAGTGAGCAGTTCTTC
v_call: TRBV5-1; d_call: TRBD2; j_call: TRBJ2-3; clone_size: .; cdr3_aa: CASSPRLGTSRTPSADTQYF; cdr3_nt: TGCGCCAGCAGCCCTCGCCTCGGGACTAGCAGAACACCCTCCGCAGATACGCAGTATTTT
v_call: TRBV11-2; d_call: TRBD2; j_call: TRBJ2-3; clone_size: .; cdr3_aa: CASSPGTSRDTQYF; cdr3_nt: TGTGCCAGCAGCCCGGGGACTAGCCGAGATACGCAGTATTTT
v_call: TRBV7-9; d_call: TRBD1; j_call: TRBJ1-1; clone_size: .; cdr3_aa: CASSWRTGGAEAFF; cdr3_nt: TGTGCCAGCAGCTGGAGGACAGGGGGCGCCGAGGCTTTCTTT
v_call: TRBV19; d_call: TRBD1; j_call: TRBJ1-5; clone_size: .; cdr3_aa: CASSIRDRVNQPQHF; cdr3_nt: TGTGCCAGTAGTATCCGGGACAGGGTGAATCAGCCCCAGCATTTT
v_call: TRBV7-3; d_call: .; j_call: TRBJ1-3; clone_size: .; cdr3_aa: CASSLSAGQEIGNTIYF; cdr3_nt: TGTGCCAGCAGCTTAAGTGCGGGGCAGGAGATTGGAAACACCATATATTTT
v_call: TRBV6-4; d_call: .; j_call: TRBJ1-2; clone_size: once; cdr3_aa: CASSEGQGSGYTF; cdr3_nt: TGTGCCAGCAGTGAAGGCCAGGGAAGTGGCTACACCTTC
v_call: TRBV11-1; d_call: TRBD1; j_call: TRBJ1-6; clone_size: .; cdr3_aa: CASSQQQGPNSPLHF; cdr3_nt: TGTGCCAGCAGCCAGCAACAGGGGCCCAATTCACCCCTCCACTTT
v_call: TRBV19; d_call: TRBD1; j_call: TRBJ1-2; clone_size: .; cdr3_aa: CASSKDRDYGYTF; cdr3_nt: TGTGCCAGTAGTAAAGACAGGGACTATGGCTACACCTTC
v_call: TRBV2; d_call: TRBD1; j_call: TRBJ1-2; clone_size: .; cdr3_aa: CASRADRGDYGYTF; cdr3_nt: TGTGCCAGCAGAGCCGACAGGGGGGACTATGGCTACACCTTC
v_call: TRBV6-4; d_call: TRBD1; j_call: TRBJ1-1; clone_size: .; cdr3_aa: CASSVRQGDTEAFF; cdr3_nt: TGTGCCAGCAGTGTTCGACAGGGGGACACTGAAGCTTTCTTT
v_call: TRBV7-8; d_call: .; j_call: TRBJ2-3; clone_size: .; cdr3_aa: CASSLRMKGTQYF; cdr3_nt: TGTGCCAGCAGCCTCCGGATGAAGGGGACGCAGTATTTT
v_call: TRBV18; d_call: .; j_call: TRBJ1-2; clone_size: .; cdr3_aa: CASSPLPPKTETNYGYTF; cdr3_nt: TGTGCCAGCTCACCACTACCCCCCAAGACAGAGACTAACTATGGCTACACCTTC
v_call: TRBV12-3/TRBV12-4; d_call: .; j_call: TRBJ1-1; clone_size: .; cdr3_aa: CASSLRSSLGAFF; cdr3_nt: TGTGCCAGCAGTTTAAGAAGTAGTCTAGGAGCTTTCTTT
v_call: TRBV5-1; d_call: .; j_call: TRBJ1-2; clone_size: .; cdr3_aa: CASSLSGGYGYTF; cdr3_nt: TGCGCCAGCAGCTTGTCCGGAGGCTATGGCTACACCTTC
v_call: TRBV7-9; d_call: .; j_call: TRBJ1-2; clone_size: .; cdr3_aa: CASSSGFYGYTF; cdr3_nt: TGTGCCAGCAGCTCGGGGTTCTATGGCTACACCTTC
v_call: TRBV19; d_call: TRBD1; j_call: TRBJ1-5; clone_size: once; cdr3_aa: CASSTDRVRQPQHF; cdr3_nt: TGTGCCAGTAGTACGGACAGGGTTCGTCAGCCCCAGCATTTT
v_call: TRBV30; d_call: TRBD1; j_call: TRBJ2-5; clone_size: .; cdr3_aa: CAWSVTGGAETQYF; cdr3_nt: TGTGCCTGGAGTGTAACAGGGGGCGCGGAGACCCAGTACTTC
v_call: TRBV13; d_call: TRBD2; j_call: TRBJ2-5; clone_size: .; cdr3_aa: CASSLRGAGETQYF; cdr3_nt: TGTGCCAGCAGCTTGCGGGGGGCCGGAGAGACCCAGTACTTC
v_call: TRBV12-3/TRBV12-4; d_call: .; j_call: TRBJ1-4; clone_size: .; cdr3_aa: CASSLWSTAALFF; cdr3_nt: TGTGCCAGCAGTTTGTGGTCGACAGCAGCACTGTTTTTT
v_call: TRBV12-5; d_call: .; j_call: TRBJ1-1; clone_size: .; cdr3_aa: CASGPRTANTEAFF; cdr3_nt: TGTGCTAGTGGCCCCAGGACAGCGAACACTGAAGCTTTCTTT
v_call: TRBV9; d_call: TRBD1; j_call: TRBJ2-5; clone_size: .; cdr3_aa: CASSVTWTGGETQYF; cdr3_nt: TGTGCCAGCAGCGTGACGTGGACAGGGGGGGAGACCCAGTACTTC
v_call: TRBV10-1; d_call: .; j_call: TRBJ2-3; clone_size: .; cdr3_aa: CASSADLGTDTQYF; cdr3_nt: TGCGCCAGCAGTGCGGACTTGGGGACAGATACGCAGTATTTT
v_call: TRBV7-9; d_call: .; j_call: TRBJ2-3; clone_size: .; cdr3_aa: CASSLVAFEDTQYF; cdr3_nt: TGTGCCAGCAGCTTAGTAGCGTTTGAAGATACGCAGTATTTT
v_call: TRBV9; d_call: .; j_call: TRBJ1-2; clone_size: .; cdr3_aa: CASSVGQMNYGYTF; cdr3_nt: TGTGCCAGCAGCGTAGGACAGATGAACTATGGCTACACCTTC
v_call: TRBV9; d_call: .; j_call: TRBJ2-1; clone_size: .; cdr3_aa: CASSVDTGGPNEQFF; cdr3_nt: TGTGCCAGCAGCGTAGATACGGGGGGCCCCAATGAGCAGTTCTTC
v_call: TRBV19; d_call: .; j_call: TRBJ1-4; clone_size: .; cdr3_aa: CASKPPPDEKLFF; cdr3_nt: TGTGCCTCCAAGCCACCACCCGATGAAAAACTGTTTTTT
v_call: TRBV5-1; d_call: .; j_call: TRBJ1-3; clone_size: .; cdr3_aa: CASSAIGSSGNTIYF; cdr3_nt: TGCGCCAGCAGCGCTATAGGGAGTTCTGGAAACACCATATATTTT
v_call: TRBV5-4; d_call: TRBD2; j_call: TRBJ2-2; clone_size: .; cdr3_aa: CASSFPGGANTGELFF; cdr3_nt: TGTGCCAGCAGCTTTCCGGGGGGGGCGAACACCGGGGAGCTGTTTTTT
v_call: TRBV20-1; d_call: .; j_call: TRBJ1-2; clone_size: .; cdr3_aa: CSASPSTVNYGYTF; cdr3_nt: TGCAGTGCTAGTCCCTCGACAGTTAACTATGGCTACACCTTC
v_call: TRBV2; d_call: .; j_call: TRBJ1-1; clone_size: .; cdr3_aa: CASKGLMNTEAFF; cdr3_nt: TGTGCCAGCAAGGGACTGATGAACACTGAAGCTTTCTTT
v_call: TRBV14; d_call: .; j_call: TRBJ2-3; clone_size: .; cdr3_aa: CASSQERQATDTQYF; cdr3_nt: TGTGCCAGCAGCCAAGAAAGACAGGCTACAGATACGCAGTATTTT
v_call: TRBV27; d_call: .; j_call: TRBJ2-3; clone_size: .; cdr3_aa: CASRRAVRTDTQYF; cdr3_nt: TGTGCCAGCCGCAGGGCAGTAAGGACAGATACGCAGTATTTT
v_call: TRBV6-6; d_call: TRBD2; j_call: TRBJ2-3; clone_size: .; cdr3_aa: CASSRLAGGPTDTQYF; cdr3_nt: TGTGCCAGCAGTCGACTAGCGGGAGGGCCAACAGATACGCAGTATTTT
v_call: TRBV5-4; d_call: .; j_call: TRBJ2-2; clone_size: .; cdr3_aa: CASSPGGQEHRGAVF; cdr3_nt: TGTGCCAGCAGCCCTGGAGGGCAGGAACACCGGGGAGCTGTTTTT
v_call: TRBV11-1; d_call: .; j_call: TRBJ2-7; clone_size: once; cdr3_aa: CASSLGRTQEQYF; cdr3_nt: TGTGCCAGCAGCTTAGGACGGACTCAGGAGCAGTACTTC
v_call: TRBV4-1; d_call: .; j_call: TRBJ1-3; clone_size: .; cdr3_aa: CASSQGPQGPLSGNTIYF; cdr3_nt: TGCGCCAGCAGCCAAGGTCCACAGGGACCCCTCTCTGGAAACACCATATATTTT
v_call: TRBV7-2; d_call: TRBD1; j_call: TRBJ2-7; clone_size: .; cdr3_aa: CASSLQGYEQYF; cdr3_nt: TGTGCCAGCAGCCTACAGGGGTACGAGCAGTACTTC
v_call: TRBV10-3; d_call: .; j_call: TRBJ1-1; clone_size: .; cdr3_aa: CAIQMTAMNTEAFF; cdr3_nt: TGTGCCATTCAAATGACAGCCATGAACACTGAAGCTTTCTTT
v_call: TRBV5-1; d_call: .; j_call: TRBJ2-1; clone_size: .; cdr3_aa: CASSWTGGNEQFF; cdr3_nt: TGCGCCAGCAGCTGGACCGGCGGGAATGAGCAGTTCTTC
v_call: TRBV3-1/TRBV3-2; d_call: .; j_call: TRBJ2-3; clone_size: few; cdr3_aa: CASRRQPDSLSTDTQYF; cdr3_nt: TGTGCCAGCAGAAGACAACCGGACAGCCTAAGCACAGATACGCAGTATTTT
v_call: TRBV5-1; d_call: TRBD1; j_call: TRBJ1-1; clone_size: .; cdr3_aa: CASADQGANTEAFF; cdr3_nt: TGCGCCAGCGCCGATCAGGGGGCGAACACTGAAGCTTTCTTT
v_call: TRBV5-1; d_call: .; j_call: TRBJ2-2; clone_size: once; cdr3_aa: CASSLASLETAGELFF; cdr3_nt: TGCGCCAGCAGCTTGGCCTCACTAGAAACGGCCGGGGAGCTGTTTTTT
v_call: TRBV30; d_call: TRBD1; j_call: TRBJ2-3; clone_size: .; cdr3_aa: CAWSYPDRATQYF; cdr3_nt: TGTGCCTGGAGTTATCCTGACAGGGCTACGCAGTATTTT
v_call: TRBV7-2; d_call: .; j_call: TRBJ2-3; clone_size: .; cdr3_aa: CASSLAAGSGTDTQYF; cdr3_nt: TGTGCCAGCAGCTTAGCGGCGGGGTCCGGCACAGATACGCAGTATTTT
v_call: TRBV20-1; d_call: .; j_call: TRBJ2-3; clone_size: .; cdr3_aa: CSARAAGEQYF; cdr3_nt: TGCAGTGCTAGAGCGGCAGGCGAGCAGTATTTT
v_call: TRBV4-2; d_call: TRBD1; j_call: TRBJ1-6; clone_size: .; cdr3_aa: CASSVRDRGNSPLHF; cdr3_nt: TGTGCCAGCAGCGTCCGGGACAGGGGCAATTCACCCCTCCACTTT